This T cell receptor beta chain stems from a study of blood T cell repertoires in COVID-19. Study as a whole: Acute and convalescent COVID-19 samples came from the United States, Italy and Spain.

CDR1 and CDR2 (germline): MDHEN, SYDVKM. V was clipped by 5 bases and J by 7 bases, with 20 bases between them. The CDR3 spans 15 residues. Data came from immunoSEQ multiplex PCR; TCRdb stores just in-frame clones and leaves some out. This repertoire shows approximately 300,000 clones, roughly 80% found once; its top ten account for 4% to 5%. The specimen sequenced was peripheral blood. The origin of this receptor is a woman aged 45-65 years with active or convalescent COVID-19. The rearrangement links TRBV28 to TRBJ2-5, with D maybe TRBD1 (8 bases). In DNA form, the CDR3 reads TGTGCCAGCAGTCCACAACAGGGGGGGGCCAGGACCCAGTACTTC. Translating gives CASSPQQGGARTQYF.